This T cell receptor beta chain was profiled in a study of T cell responses to AZD1222 COVID-19 vaccine. Method: immunoSEQ multiplex PCR; TCRdb's copy keeps in-frame clones and lacks some. The sample contains approximately 180,000 clones, around 90% of which appear only once. The CDR3 has 14 amino acids. Trimming took off 6 bases at V and 5 bases at J, with 16 bases between the two ends. Looked up from germline, CDR1 is ENHRY and CDR2 is SYGVKD. This TCR was sampled from an adult in good health. The material sequenced was peripheral blood, taken on day 0 of AZD1222 vaccination. The chain combines TRBV10-3 with TRBJ1-1; D may be TRBD1 (6 bases). The CDR3 sequence is CAIRTRGIGTEAFF. CDR3 DNA: TGTGCCATCAGGACCAGGGGAATCGGAACTGAAGCTTTCTTT.